The clone carrying this T cell receptor (beta chain) has a count of ten or more. Its antigen is unknown. This record belongs to a study of beta chain features in type 1 diabetes. Trimming took off 0 bases at V and 5 bases at J, with 14 bases between the two ends. The CDR3 consists of 15 residues. Germline V lookup: CDR1 SGHRS, CDR2 YFSETQ. Study-wide results and limits: For type 1 diabetes patients, VDJ junctions showed fewer insertions and more deletions.

Expressed TCRB transcripts were sequenced because the isolated RNA had all been reverse transcribed beforehand. The repertoire was sequenced with immunoSEQ multiplex PCR; TCRdb's copy has only in-frame clones and lacks some. The sample has about 40,000 clones, around 49% seen once. Sequencing was done on a sample of central memory CD4+ T cells from blood. This TCR came from a woman between 18 and 30 years old in good health. The chain has TRBV5-1 and TRBJ2-5; possibly TRBD2 for D (5 bases). As DNA, the CDR3 is TGCGCCAGCAGCTTGGGAGGTAGAGCGGACGAGACCCAGTACTTC. Translating it yields CASSLGGRADETQYF. Full variable domain (rest looked up from reference TRBV5-1 and TRBJ2-5): KAGVTQTPRYLIKTRGQQVTLSCSPISGHRSVSWYQQTPGQGLQFLFEYFSETQRNKGNFPGRFSGRQFSNSRSEMNVSTLELGDSALYLCASSLGGRADETQYFGPGTRLLVL.